This T cell receptor (beta chain) was documented in a study of human T cells and chemical hapten exposure. Study-wide background: Sensitization was performed using 2% DPC on a 2 cm by 2 cm upper inner arm skin site.

Findings of the study overall: With patch test score, the counts of PT1 expanded TCRs showed a positive correlation.

This clonotype was recorded at least ten times. Its antigen is undetermined. Authors' methods: Per-sample TCR counts ranged from roughly 20,000 to 750,000, median about 90,000. MiXCR was run by TCRdb on the RACE reads, yielding one entry per CDR3 protein. The V and J calls reflect TCRdb's pipeline rather than the authors' work. Here the sample spans fewer than 150,000 distinct CDR3 sequences, roughly an eighth being singletons. As for time point: patch test 1, 2 weeks after DPC sensitization. The sample's treatment: therapeutic diphenylcyclopropenone sensitization with weekly scalp DPC. Unfractionated whole blood was the source from which total RNA was extracted. Looked up from germline, CDR1 is SQVTM and CDR2 is ANQGSEA. The V end was cut by 6 bases, the J end by 8 bases, with 13 bases between. The CDR3 sequence is 11 residues long.

This sequence joins TRBV29-1 and TRBJ1-1; weak D call: TRBD1 (5 bases). Here the sequenced sample was whole blood, taken in connection with sensitization to the hapten diphenylcyclopropenone (DPC). This receptor was identified in a man younger than 30 with alopecia areata. Some clones in this sample may be carry-over from other donors' samples. The DNA for the CDR3 is TGCAGCGTCGAACGGGGGGACGAAGCTTTCTTT. Translated: CSVERGDEAFF.